Below, one TCR beta chain is given with its context. Its antigen is unidentified. This specimen comes from a study of shared clonotypes between healthy human individuals. Study-level points and caveats: Lower generation probabilities were found for non-shared clonotypes than for those shared by all four donors. A handful of donors held approximately 5% of naive CD4 clonotypes in common. Naive subsets tended to show greater estimated richness than memory subsets. Few donors restricted represented genetic and exposure-history diversity.

Positively selected for CCR7, the CD45RO-negative cells used as naive CD8 cells excluded terminally differentiated effector memory CD45RA+ cells. Data came from immunoSEQ multiplex PCR; TCRdb stores just in-frame clones and leaves some out. Among 600,000 or so clones, approximately 96% were seen once, and the ten largest hold over 0.1%. This CDR3 region has 16 residues. Germline CDR1 is LGHNA and CDR2 is YNFKEQ. The V and J ends lost 0 bases and 0 bases respectively, with 9 bases between them. Source material: naive CD8+ T cells sorted from blood. The chain links TRBV4-2 to TRBJ2-1; D not certain. The receptor's source is a woman in her twenties or thirties in good health. The CDR3 DNA follows: TGTGCCAGCAGCCAAGATCTAGTGAGCTCCTACAATGAGCAGTTCTTC. It translates to CASSQDLVSSYNEQFF.